This T cell receptor beta chain was retrieved from a study of radiotherapy plus CTLA-4 blockade in lung cancer (dated by TCRdb to the late 2010s). Background on the whole study: Objective responses occurred in roughly a sixth of enrolled patients, and roughly 30% achieved disease control. The study at large found these results: TCR clones derived from tumors expanded in peripheral blood after treatment with radiotherapy and ipilimumab. The strongest predictors of response, as reported, were early dynamic changes in blood T cell clones along with a rise in serum interferon-beta after radiation.

This clone showed up just a few times. Which antigen it targets is not known. One base away there is no much larger clone; base qualities are not given. The library was produced with the immunoSEQ multiplex PCR assay. TCRdb holds this immuneACCESS table with in-frame rearrangements only. Some clones are missing; in checked studies, unresolved V genes explain under half, and the rest has no known cause. In all, the sample holds 95,000 to 150,000 clones, and 85% to 90% of those were seen once. Over 6% of the sample goes to the ten largest clones. The study evaluated CTLA-4 blockade (ipilimumab) given together with focal radiation therapy in patients who had chemo-refractory metastatic non-small-cell lung cancer. From the cysteine through the phenylalanine, the CDR3 covers 16 amino acids. The entry retains the CDR3 DNA only, 48 bases that are in frame from base 1.

This clonotype was obtained from a human donor with non-small cell lung cancer that progressed on radiotherapy plus ipilimumab. Specimen: peripheral blood, collected from a patient treated with radiotherapy plus ipilimumab. The sequence links TRBV21-1 to TRBJ2-7; the table's D call TRBD1 went unverified against the DNA. TRBV21-1 is a pseudogene segment. DNA sequence: TGTGCCGCGCCGCTTCCCGGGACAGGGGGACCCTACGAGCAGTACTTC. Translated, this gives CAAPLPGTGGPYEQYF.